The entry below gives a single T cell receptor (beta chain) sequence along with its context. It has no known antigen specificity. Base qualities were left out, and no much larger clone turns up one base away. Participants in the prospective study were enrolled through a virtual design, were aged roughly 18 to 90 years, and lived in approximately 25 United States geographic areas. In the prospective study, participants were assigned to cohorts based on the clinical history participants reported in a screening survey and a study questionnaire. In the prospective study, whole blood, serum and a nasopharyngeal or oropharyngeal swab were collected from each participant by mobile phlebotomists. Prospective study participants could optionally give additional blood draws and questionnaires over a 2-month period. Before DNA extraction, prospective study blood samples were shipped either frozen or at room temperature.

These data are taken from a study of blood T cell repertoires in COVID-19 (dated by TCRdb to the early 2020s). The study in broad terms: Collaborator samples came from the United States, Italy and Spain and covered acute and convalescent phases of COVID-19. The material from the prospective study consisted of cDNA or gDNA derived from T cells, B-cell-depleted T cells, or PBMCs. Subjects who had been exposed to COVID-19, were actively infected with it, or had recovered from it provided the deeply sampled blood TCRbeta repertoires that made up the dataset. The repertoires were released in a freely available public database intended as a resource for research on the immune response to SARS-CoV-2. The samples were drawn from the first 160 participants of the ongoing ImmuneRACE study and from under 1,500 subjects provided by 6 global collaborators. A de-identified subject ID, COVID-19 status, age in years and sex were almost always included in the sample metadata. Where available, HLA class I and class II types were obtained from metadata supplied by the sample provider rather than from assay-based typing. Overall study outcomes, separate from this receptor: How much clinical and demographic metadata was included differed by source and by participant, and the metadata was provided uncurated.

The CDR1 and CDR2 encoded by the germline V gene (reference sequence) are LNHDA and SQIVND. Trimming takes 7 bases off V and 6 bases off J; junction bases not matched to a gene: 8. Counted from cysteine to phenylalanine, this CDR3 has 13 amino acids. Just the 39-base CDR3 DNA is kept, in frame starting at base 1. TCRbeta CDR3 regions were amplified from genomic DNA by means of the immunoSEQ Assay, a bias-controlled multiplex PCR. The paper's data handling went like this. The number of nucleated cells in each sample was estimated by amplification of reference gene primers within the assay. Sequence reads were collapsed and filtered to measure the absolute abundance of every unique TCRbeta CDR3 rearrangement. Productive Simpson clonality was computed per sample as the square root of Simpson's diversity index over productive rearrangements. TCRdb holds this immuneACCESS table with in-frame rearrangements only. Some clones are missing; in checked studies, unresolved V genes explain under half, and the rest has no known cause. V, J and clone size were drawn from that table, and D and trimming were deduced from the DNA. This sample comprises 300,000 to 400,000 clones, around 89% of them detected only once. In total, the top ten clones hold more than 0.85% of the sample.

Sequencing was done on a sample of PBMCs or T cells enriched from blood (not recorded which). The clonotype comes from a woman between 25 and 40 years old with acute COVID-19. Recombination linked TRBV19 to TRBJ1-2, with 7 bases matching TRBD1. In nucleotide form, the sequence is TGTGCCAGTAAGACCGGGACAGACAATGGCTACACCTTC. Protein translation: CASKTGTDNGYTF. With the portions outside the CDR3 filled from the reference TRBV19 and TRBJ1-2 genes, the complete variable region becomes DGGITQSPKYLFRKEGQNVTLSCEQNLNHDAMYWYRQDPGQGLRLIYYSQIVNDFQKGDIAEGYSVSREKKESFPLTVTSAQKNPTAFYLCASKTGTDNGYTFGSGTRLTVV.